This T cell receptor beta chain was found in a study of blood T cell repertoires in COVID-19. This CDR3 is 13 amino acids long. Germline loops: CDR1 SGHRS, CDR2 YFSETQ. V shed 0 bases and J shed 4 bases, with 7 bases lying between them. In the authors' workflow: Reference gene primer amplification gave nucleated cell count estimates. The protocol was immunoSEQ multiplex PCR, while the TCRdb copy is restricted to in-frame clones and leaves out a portion. V and J calls and clone size are as listed in that table; D and trimming were resolved from the DNA. The sample consists of around 28,000 clones, roughly 85% of them appearing once.

The sequencing sample was made of peripheral blood. The chain has TRBV5-1 and TRBJ1-1; no firm D call. The clonotype was recovered from a human donor in a cohort sampled during active COVID-19. CDR3 loop: CASSLGEVTEAFF. The CDR3 DNA sequence: TGCGCCAGCAGCTTGGGGGAGGTCACTGAAGCTTTCTTT. The variable domain in full, with the rest retrieved from reference TRBV5-1 and TRBJ1-1, is KAGVTQTPRYLIKTRGQQVTLSCSPISGHRSVSWYQQTPGQGLQFLFEYFSETQRNKGNFPGRFSGRQFSNSRSEMNVSTLELGDSALYLCASSLGEVTEAFFGQGTRLTVV.